This TCR beta chain appears in the sequencing data of a study of cytomegalovirus exposure and HLA in healthy donors. Whole-study findings and limits: Among TCR beta chains of equal frequency, HLA-associated ones were more clonally expanded in a later analysis. Analysis performed later found 15,000 or so TCR beta sequences associated with HLA alleles at 0.05 false discovery rate.

PCR employed 60 Vbeta and 13 Jbeta primers. Profiled with immunoSEQ multiplex PCR; TCRdb holds only in-frame clones, not every one. The sample lists about 120,000 clones; approximately 84% were seen once. About this clone itself: Its antigen is still unknown.

Sequencing was performed on PBMCs. The TCR comes from a man aged 18 to 29 in good health and CMV-seropositive.

In DNA form, the CDR3 reads TGTGCCAGCTCACCACAAGGCTCTAGGGGGAATGGCTACACCTTC. It translates to CASSPQGSRGNGYTF. The chain employs TRBV18 and TRBJ1-2, with a weak D call TRBD1 (6 bases). Germline values: CDR1 KGHSH, CDR2 LQKENI. CDR3 length: 15 amino acids. V was cut by 1 base and J by 6 bases, with 15 bases left in between.